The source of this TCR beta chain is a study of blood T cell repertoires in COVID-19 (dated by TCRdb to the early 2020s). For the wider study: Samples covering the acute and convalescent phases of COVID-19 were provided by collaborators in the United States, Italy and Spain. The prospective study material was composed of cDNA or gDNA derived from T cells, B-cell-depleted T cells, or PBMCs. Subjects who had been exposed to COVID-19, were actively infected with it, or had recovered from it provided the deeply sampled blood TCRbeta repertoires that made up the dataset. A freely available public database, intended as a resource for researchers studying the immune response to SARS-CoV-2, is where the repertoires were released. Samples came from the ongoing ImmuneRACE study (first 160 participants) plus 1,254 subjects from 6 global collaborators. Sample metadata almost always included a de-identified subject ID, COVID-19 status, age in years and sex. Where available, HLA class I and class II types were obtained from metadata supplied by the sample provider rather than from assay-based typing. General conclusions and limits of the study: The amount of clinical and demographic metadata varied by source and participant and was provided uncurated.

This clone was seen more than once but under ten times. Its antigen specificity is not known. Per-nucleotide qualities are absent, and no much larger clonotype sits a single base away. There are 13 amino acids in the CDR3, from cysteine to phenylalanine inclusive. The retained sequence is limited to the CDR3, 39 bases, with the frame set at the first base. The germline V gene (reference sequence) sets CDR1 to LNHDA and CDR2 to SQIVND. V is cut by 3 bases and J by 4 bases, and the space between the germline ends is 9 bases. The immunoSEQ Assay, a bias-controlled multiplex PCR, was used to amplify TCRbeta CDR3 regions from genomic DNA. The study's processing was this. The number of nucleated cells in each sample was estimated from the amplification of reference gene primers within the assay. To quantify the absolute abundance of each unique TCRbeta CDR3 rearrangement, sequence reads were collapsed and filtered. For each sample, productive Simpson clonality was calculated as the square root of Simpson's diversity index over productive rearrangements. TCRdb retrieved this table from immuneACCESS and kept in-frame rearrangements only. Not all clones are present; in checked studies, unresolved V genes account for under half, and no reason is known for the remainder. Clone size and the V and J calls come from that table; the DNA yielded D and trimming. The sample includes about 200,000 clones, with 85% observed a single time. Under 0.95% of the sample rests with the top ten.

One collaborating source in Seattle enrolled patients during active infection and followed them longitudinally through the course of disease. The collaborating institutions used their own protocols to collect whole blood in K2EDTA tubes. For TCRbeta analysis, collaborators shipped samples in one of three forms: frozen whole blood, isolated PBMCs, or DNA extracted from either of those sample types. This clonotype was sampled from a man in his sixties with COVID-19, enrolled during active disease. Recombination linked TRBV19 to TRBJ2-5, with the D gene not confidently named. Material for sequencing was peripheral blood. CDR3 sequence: CASSIPRGETQYF. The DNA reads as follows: TGTGCCAGTAGTATCCCGAGAGGAGAGACCCAGTACTTC. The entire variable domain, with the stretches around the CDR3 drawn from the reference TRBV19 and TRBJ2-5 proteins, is DGGITQSPKYLFRKEGQNVTLSCEQNLNHDAMYWYRQDPGQGLRLIYYSQIVNDFQKGDIAEGYSVSREKKESFPLTVTSAQKNPTAFYLCASSIPRGETQYFGPGTRLLVL.